A selection of T cell receptor beta chains follows, all from one sample in a study of blood T cell repertoires in COVID-19. Here immunoSEQ multiplex PCR was the method, and the copy in TCRdb shows in-frame clones only, minus some. The sample contains 300,000 to 450,000 clones, around 85% of which appear only once. Sequenced sample: peripheral blood. The receptors come from a woman aged 18-29 years with acute or convalescent COVID-19. The conserved cysteine and the conserved F or W are not part of the CDR3 here.

v_gene: TRBV7-9
CDR3aa: ASSGGAGAIPSQPQH

v_gene: TRBV27
CDR3aa: ASSIRTGGNTEAF

v_gene: TRBV9
CDR3aa: ASSGQGANTEAF

v_gene: TRBV30
CDR3aa: ACIDRDNSPLH

v_gene: TRBV5-4
CDR3aa: ASSSDRGYGYT

v_gene: TRBV6-1
CDR3aa: ASSHVSGLVREQF

v_gene: TRBV12-5
CDR3aa: ASGLVLSVRLAGGPRYNEQF

v_gene: TRBV2
CDR3aa: ASRGTRDTQY

v_gene: TRBV28
CDR3aa: ASSLRGSYEQY

v_gene: TRBV28
CDR3aa: ASSGGGDTDTQY

v_gene: TRBV29-1
CDR3aa: SVEDLHRGNGYT

v_gene: TRBV29-1
CDR3aa: SVGLRQGPPQF

v_gene: TRBV19
CDR3aa: ASSMRGTANEKLF

v_gene: TRBV6-6
CDR3aa: ASSWTAGTYEQY

v_gene: TRBV19
CDR3aa: ASSIYRDQPQH

v_gene: TRBV10-3
CDR3aa: AILNVDEQY

v_gene: TRBV6-5
CDR3aa: ASRRTGSGYGYT

v_gene: TRBV19
CDR3aa: ASRPRGSVSGELF

v_gene: TRBV1
CDR3aa: TRIKRAKLF

v_gene: TRBV9
CDR3aa: ASSVGGGDTEAF

v_gene: TRBV7-2
CDR3aa: ASSLSAGGWETQY

v_gene: TRBV30
CDR3aa: AWWGGAGGYT

v_gene: TRBV5-1
CDR3aa: ASSLVPLSLGNTIY

v_gene: TRBV12-5
CDR3aa: ASGLEIGGIGELF

v_gene: TRBV5-6
CDR3aa: ASSKEAGALNEQF

v_gene: TRBV18
CDR3aa: ASSLQGAVSEQY

v_gene: TRBV6-5
CDR3aa: ASSNRTVMNTEAF

v_gene: TRBV6-1
CDR3aa: ASSDPYRTNEKLF

v_gene: TRBV9
CDR3aa: ASSTIRGLYTEAF

v_gene: TRBV7-8
CDR3aa: ASALGGLFYEQY

v_gene: TRBV5-8
CDR3aa: ASSRGDRYTEAF

v_gene: TRBV27
CDR3aa: ASSPAGVLSATNEKLF

v_gene: TRBV21-1
CDR3aa: ASSLKARTDSNQPQH

v_gene: TRBV10-2
CDR3aa: AIGTVYQETQY

v_gene: TRBV5-6
CDR3aa: ASSLKTGFNYGYT

v_gene: TRBV5-4
CDR3aa: ASSPRGSQETQY

v_gene: TRBV4-1
CDR3aa: ASSPTNSGGWEKLF

v_gene: TRBV18
CDR3aa: ASSPGLSQETQY

v_gene: TRBV4-1
CDR3aa: ASSHLGSSYNSPLH

v_gene: TRBV11-2
CDR3aa: ASSLSGGWDTQY

v_gene: TRBV7-2
CDR3aa: ASQGGFTDTQY

v_gene: TRBV12-3/TRBV12-4
CDR3aa: ASRRGYGYT

v_gene: TRBV18
CDR3aa: ASSPNSPGQGMIQY

v_gene: TRBV10-3
CDR3aa: AIRETGVTNEKLF

v_gene: TRBV2
CDR3aa: ASSEAYLKISHQPQH

v_gene: TRBV2
CDR3aa: ASSVPGQGAVGANVLT

v_gene: TRBV27
CDR3aa: ASSDRGGQPQH

v_gene: TRBV2
CDR3aa: ASRFAGSGEQF

v_gene: TRBV30
CDR3aa: AWSGTAYGYT